These T cell receptor beta chains were read from a single sample in a study of early T cells in non-severe SARS-CoV-2 infection. TCRdb re-called the 5' RACE reads with MiXCR, one entry per CDR3 protein. This sample has roughly 72,000 distinct CDR3 sequences, with around 13% found just once. The sequenced material came from whole blood. The source is an adult who was a healthcare worker with PCR-confirmed SARS-CoV-2 infection or an uninfected control (not recorded which). Both conserved end residues are part of each CDR3. The D gene is left open where the match is weak. Some rows have no size entry. The others give once, few or many, or a class for an expanded clone.

cdr3_nt cdr3_aa j_call d_call v_call clone_size
TGTGCCAGCAGTTCTACAGGGTTCTCCTACAATGAGCAGTTCTTC CASSSTGFSYNEQFF TRBJ2-1 NA TRBV12-3/TRBV12-4 few
TGCAGTGCAAGACAGGGGGCTGGAAACACCATATATTTT CSARQGAGNTIYF TRBJ1-3 TRBD1 TRBV20-1 NA
TGTGCCAGCAGTGACAGTCCTCACATTAACTATGGCTACACCTTC CASSDSPHINYGYTF TRBJ1-2 NA TRBV6-1 few
TGTGCCAGCTCACCGATCACAGATACGCAGTATTTT CASSPITDTQYF TRBJ2-3 NA TRBV18 many
TGTGCCAGTAATTTTCGATGGTCTGCCCGTTCCTACAATGAGCAGTTCTTC CASNFRWSARSYNEQFF TRBJ2-1 NA TRBV19 NA
TGTGCCAGCAGTGATGGTGGCTACACCTTC CASSDGGYTF TRBJ1-2 NA TRBV2 NA
TGTGCCAGCAGTACCCCTAGCGGGAGTATCCCCCATGAGCAGTTCTTC CASSTPSGSIPHEQFF TRBJ2-1 TRBD2 TRBV6-1 few
TGTGCCACCAGTGCCCCAGGTGGCAATGAGCAGTTCTTC CATSAPGGNEQFF TRBJ2-1 NA TRBV24-1 NA
TGCAGTGCTAGTGTGGGGGTTAATTCACCCCTCCACTTT CSASVGVNSPLHF TRBJ1-6 NA TRBV20-1 NA
TGTGCTAGTGGTCCCTTGACAGATACGCAGTATTTT CASGPLTDTQYF TRBJ2-3 NA TRBV12-5 few
TGCGCCAGCAGGGACAGGTCCAGTGGGGATACGCAGTATTTT CASRDRSSGDTQYF TRBJ2-3 TRBD1 TRBV5-1 few
TGTGCCAGCAGCCCCCACCTGGGACAGGGGAGAGGCTACACCTTC CASSPHLGQGRGYTF TRBJ1-2 TRBD1 TRBV13 NA
TGCAGTGCACCCGGACAGGGGAACTATGGCTACACCTTC CSAPGQGNYGYTF TRBJ1-2 TRBD1 TRBV20-1 few
TGTGCCAGCAGTTCCGGGGAGACCCAGTACTTC CASSSGETQYF TRBJ2-5 NA TRBV11-2 many
TGTGCCAGCAGAGGACTAGCGGGGGTGATCTCCTACAATGAGCAGTTCTTC CASRGLAGVISYNEQFF TRBJ2-1 TRBD2 TRBV6-2/TRBV6-3 few
TGTGCCAGCAGCTTACAGGCTGGTAAACTCACCGGGGAGCTGTTTTTT CASSLQAGKLTGELFF TRBJ2-2 NA TRBV7-2 many
TGCAGTGCTTTCGGGACAGCGGGCTACAATGAGCAGTTCTTC CSAFGTAGYNEQFF TRBJ2-1 NA TRBV20-1 many
TGCGCCAGCAGCCAAGATTCCGTTGGGGGAGGCGACTCCTACAATGAGCAGTTCTTC CASSQDSVGGGDSYNEQFF TRBJ2-1 NA TRBV4-3 NA
TGTGCCAGCAGTCCCGAATCCTCTGGGGCCAACGTCCTGACTTTC CASSPESSGANVLTF TRBJ2-6 NA TRBV6-2/TRBV6-3 many
TGCGCCAGCAGCCCCCGGGACACCTTTACCAATGAGCAGTTCTTC CASSPRDTFTNEQFF TRBJ2-1 NA TRBV5-1 once
TGTGCCAGCAGCTCCACGGCAGGTGCCGCAGATACGCAGTATTTT CASSSTAGAADTQYF TRBJ2-3 NA TRBV7-9 NA
TGTGCCAGCAGCGGGGCCCCGGGACAGGGGGTCGTGGTTGAAACCATTCAGTACTTC CASSGAPGQGVVVETIQYF TRBJ2-4 TRBD1 TRBV11-2 few
TGCAGCGTTCCGTTCGATACGCAGTATTTT CSVPFDTQYF TRBJ2-3 NA TRBV29-1 few
TGTGCCAGCAGTTCACCGGGACAGGGGACCCAGAACACTGAAGCTTTCTTT CASSSPGQGTQNTEAFF TRBJ1-1 TRBD1 TRBV12-3/TRBV12-4 NA
TGTGCCAGCAGCTCTGTCACAGGGGAAGTCAATCAGCCCCAGCATTTT CASSSVTGEVNQPQHF TRBJ1-5 TRBD1 TRBV7-9 few
TGTGCCAGCAGCCTACACCCTCGCTCCTACAATGAGCAGTTCTTC CASSLHPRSYNEQFF TRBJ2-1 NA TRBV7-2 many
TGTGCCAGCAGTAGGCTAGCGGGAGGGCCTGGTGAGCAGTTCTTC CASSRLAGGPGEQFF TRBJ2-1 TRBD2 TRBV27 NA
TGTGCCAGCAGCTTAGACAGGCAGGGCGAGCAGTACTTC CASSLDRQGEQYF TRBJ2-7 NA TRBV7-2 NA
TGTGCCAGCAGTCTTCCCGGCCGGGGGACTGAAGCTTTCTTT CASSLPGRGTEAFF TRBJ1-1 NA TRBV25-1 NA
TGTGCCAGCAGCGCCGACTTAATCAATGAGCAGTTCTTC CASSADLINEQFF TRBJ2-1 NA TRBV9 many
TGTGCCAGCAGCTTGACAATCGGATACAATGAGCAGTTCTTC CASSLTIGYNEQFF TRBJ2-1 NA TRBV7-2 few
TGTGCCAGCAGTTTATTGGGGACAGGGAGCAGTGCAAGAAGAGGGACCCAGTACTTC CASSLLGTGSSARRGTQYF TRBJ2-5 TRBD1 TRBV27 many
TGTGCCAGCAGTGACGAAGAGAGTTTCCTACAGGGGTTCCACGAGCAGTACTTC CASSDEESFLQGFHEQYF TRBJ2-7 TRBD1 TRBV6-4 NA
TGTGCCAGCAGTGACATTTTCCAAGAGACCCAGTACTTC CASSDIFQETQYF TRBJ2-5 NA TRBV28 few
TGTGCCAGCAGTTACCCCCGGGACCCCAAGGATGAGCAGTTCTTC CASSYPRDPKDEQFF TRBJ2-1 NA TRBV6-6 few
TGTGCCAGCAGTTGGGGCGGCGGGGGCAATCAGCCCCAGCATTTT CASSWGGGGNQPQHF TRBJ1-5 NA TRBV12-3/TRBV12-4 many
TGTGCCAGCAGCTTAGGTGCTAGTCATGAGCAGTTCTTC CASSLGASHEQFF TRBJ2-1 NA TRBV7-2 many
TGTGCCAGCAGCGTCCGGGACTCTTTTTACACCGGGGAGCTGTTTTTT CASSVRDSFYTGELFF TRBJ2-2 NA TRBV5-4 few
TGTGCCAGCAGTTATATCCTTAGGATCCGCGGCGGGGAGCTGTTTTTT CASSYILRIRGGELFF TRBJ2-2 NA TRBV6-2/TRBV6-3 many
TGTGCCAGCAGCTTGGGTACAGGGCTTAAACTGTTTTTT CASSLGTGLKLFF TRBJ1-4 NA TRBV7-6 many
TGCAGTGCCGGGACAGGGGCCTATCAGCCCCAGCATTTT CSAGTGAYQPQHF TRBJ1-5 TRBD1 TRBV20-1 many
TGCAGTGCTAGGAGAAACGGGGCGGGCGCAGATACGCAGTATTTT CSARRNGAGADTQYF TRBJ2-3 NA TRBV20-1 few
TGCAGTGCAACAGAGGGCCTAGCTCTTGAGCAGTTCTTC CSATEGLALEQFF TRBJ2-1 NA TRBV20-1 few
TGTGCCAGTATCGGTCGGGGAGATAACTATGGCTACACCTTC CASIGRGDNYGYTF TRBJ1-2 NA TRBV6-2/TRBV6-3 NA
TGTGCCAGCAGTTTCTCAGGGACAGCCTACGAGCAGTACTTC CASSFSGTAYEQYF TRBJ2-7 TRBD1 TRBV28 once
TGTGCCAGCAGCCAAGGGGGACTAGCGGAACAGTTCTTC CASSQGGLAEQFF TRBJ2-1 TRBD2 TRBV3-1 few
TGTGCCAGCGGGACCGGACACACCTATGGCTACACCTTC CASGTGHTYGYTF TRBJ1-2 NA TRBV28 few
TGTGCCAGCAGCGTAGGAGGGACAGGGGGTCTTGGCGGCTACACCTTC CASSVGGTGGLGGYTF TRBJ1-2 TRBD1 TRBV9 many
TGCAGCGTGTTCTTGGGGTATGGCTACACCTTC CSVFLGYGYTF TRBJ1-2 NA TRBV29-1 few
TGCGCCAGCAGCCGTCAGACGGGACAGTCATTCCCCTACGAGCAGTACTTC CASSRQTGQSFPYEQYF TRBJ2-7 TRBD1 TRBV4-3 NA
TGCAGTGCTAGAGCCGGAGGGGGATCTGGAAACACCATATATTTT CSARAGGGSGNTIYF TRBJ1-3 NA TRBV20-1 many
TGTGCCAGCAGCAGGGACAGGGGGAGGAACACTGAAGCTTTCTTT CASSRDRGRNTEAFF TRBJ1-1 TRBD1 TRBV12-3/TRBV12-4 NA
TGTGCCTGGAGTTCCCATAGCGGGATGGAGACCGGGGAGCTGTTTTTT CAWSSHSGMETGELFF TRBJ2-2 TRBD2 TRBV30 many
TGCGCCAGCAGCCGGGGCTTTTACGGCAATGAGCAGTTCTTC CASSRGFYGNEQFF TRBJ2-1 NA TRBV4-3 many
TGTGCCAGCAGTTTAACAACAGGACCAACTAATGAAAAACTGTTTTTT CASSLTTGPTNEKLFF TRBJ1-4 NA TRBV12-3/TRBV12-4 NA
TGTGCCAGTCTCCGGACTAGCGGGACCGGGGAGCTGTTTTTT CASLRTSGTGELFF TRBJ2-2 TRBD2 TRBV19 NA
TGCAGCGTTCTCCTTCCAGGTGGCTACACCTTC CSVLLPGGYTF TRBJ1-2 NA TRBV29-1 many